Below, 20 T cell receptor beta chains from the same sample are listed, as sequenced in a study of tumor and adjacent non-tumor tissue in lung cancer. The library came from three nested PCR rounds adapted from ARM-PCR protocols. TCRdb passed the multiplex PCR reads through MiXCR, listing each CDR3 protein once. Of more than 85,000 distinct CDR3 sequences in the sample, 60% to 80% were seen once. This sample's RNA came from whole unsorted tissue. The sequenced sample was lung tumor tissue. The receptors originated from an older woman with non-small cell lung cancer.

In the case of this clonotype: Its ends do not fully match the called genes, so a read error is possible. V gene TRBV12-3 or TRBV12-4 combines with J gene TRBJ2-5, with a possible D match to TRBD2 (5 bases). CDR3 length: 15 residues. The CDR3 DNA is TGTGCCAGCTGTCCCGACGGCGCGAGTGGGGAGACCCAGTATTTC. This translates into CASCPDGASGETQYF.

As concerns this clonotype: The germline gene is not matched at one end of the junction; a read error may be the cause. The rearrangement uses TRBV12-3 or TRBV12-4 and TRBJ2-2, with a possible D match to TRBD2 (6 bases). CDR3 length equals 16 residues. CDR3 sequence reads: CASRPRDGSNTGEVFF. CDR3 DNA: TGTGCTAGCAGACCGCGGGACGGTTCGAACACCGGGGAGGTGTTTTTT.

This clonotype was seen many times. V is TRBV29-1 and J is TRBJ2-7; D remains ambiguous. Germline V gene sequence: CDR1 SQVTM, CDR2 ANQGSEA. Trimming cost V 7 bases and J 3 bases, with 16 bases left between them. This CDR3 is built from 13 residues. DNA for the CDR3: TGCAGCGCCAGGACGACATCAGGCTACGAGCAGTACTTC. It encodes CSARTTSGYEQYF.

J is TRBJ2-7 and V is TRBV11-2, with D unresolved. In germline, CDR1 is SGHAT, CDR2 FQNNGV. V lost 5 bases and J 7 bases, leaving 12 bases between the germline ends. The CDR3 totals 12 residues. The CDR3 DNA is TGTGCCAGCAGCATATTGTCCGGGGAGCAGTACTTC. Amino acid sequence: CASSILSGEQYF.

This clonotype was seen repeatedly, ten times or more. The CDR3 nucleotides read TGTGCCAGCAGCCAGCGAAGAGGTACTAGCGCTCACGAGCAGTACTTC. It translates to CASSQRRGTSAHEQYF. This chain connects TRBV4-2 to TRBJ2-7; TRBD2 aligns across 7 bases. This CDR3 contains 16 residues. Trimming removed 3 bases from V and 5 bases from J; junction bases left unmatched: 13. Germline values: CDR1 LGHNA, CDR2 YNFKEQ.

The chain links TRBV11-2 to TRBJ2-7, with 7 bases identical to TRBD2. Trimming cost V 4 bases and J 12 bases; bases outside gene matches: 18. The CDR3 consists of 15 residues. Germline V CDR1 and CDR2: SGHAT, FQNNGV. CDR3 DNA sequence: TGTGCCAGCAGCTACGGGGCTTGCGGGAGCTACGAGGGGTACTTC. It translates to CASSYGACGSYEGYF. The entire variable domain, with the rest obtained from reference TRBV11-2 and TRBJ2-7, is as follows: EAGVAQSPRYKIIEKRQSVAFWCNPISGHATLYWYQQILGQGPKLLIQFQNNGVVDDSQLPKDRFSAERLKGVDSTLKIQPAKLEDSAVYLCASSYGACGSYEGYFGPGTRLTVT.

Points on this clonotype: An end of the junction differs from the germline gene, which may be a read error. V usage is TRBV6-2 or TRBV6-3 and J usage is TRBJ1-5; D perhaps matches TRBD1 (5 bases). This CDR3 is built from 17 residues. Germline V lookup: CDR1 MNHEY, CDR2 SVGEGT. The CDR3 DNA reads TGTACCAGCAGCCCATCGTACTACAGGTCTCCGAATGAGCCCCAGCATTTT. Residues: CTSSPSYYRSPNEPQHF.

As regards this clonotype: The junction differs from germline at one of its ends, possibly a read error. The chain has TRBV11-3 and TRBJ1-1; D is unclear. The CDR3 length is 15 residues. The germline V gene has CDR1 SGHNT and CDR2 YENEEA. DNA of the CDR3: TGTGCCAGCAGCTTAGATTCGGGGATAGGCATTGAAGCGTTCTTT. This codes for CASSLDSGIGIEAFF.

The chain links TRBV20-1 to TRBJ2-3; D is ambiguous. Germline CDR1 is DFQATT and CDR2 is SNEGSKA (reference sequence). The CDR3 spans 15 residues. Trimming left V 3 bases short and J 0 bases short, with 13 bases between. CDR3 residues: CSARANLPSTDTQYF. For the CDR3, the DNA is TGCAGTGCTAGGGCGAATCTACCTAGCACAGATACGCAGTATTTT.

In its sample, this clonotype was seen a few times. A junction end diverges from the germline sequence, so it may reflect a read error. The rearrangement uses TRBV11-3 and TRBJ2-1; 7 bases agree with TRBD2. The CDR3 is 15 residues long. From germline, CDR1 is SGHNT and CDR2 YENEEA. This CDR3 reads CVSSLGGSSYNEQFF. The CDR3 DNA follows: TGTGTCAGCAGCTTAGGCGGGAGCTCCTACAATGAGCAGTTCTTC.

Concerning this clonotype itself: A read error may account for a junction end that differs from germline. The gene calls are TRBV4-3 and TRBJ2-3; 9 bases align to TRBD2. This CDR3 contains 15 residues. Germline V gene lookup returns CDR1 LGHNA and CDR2 YSLEER. The CDR3 DNA follows: TGCGCCAGCAGCTCATCTAGCGGGGTCACAGATACGCATTATTTT. Its protein is CASSSSSGVTDTHYF.

Remarks on this clonotype: The final CDR3 position lacks the conserved phenylalanine or tryptophan, pointing to a likely read error. The J gene is TRBJ2-3, the V gene TRBV7-8, with a tentative D call TRBD2 (7 bases). V was trimmed by 9 bases and J by 6 bases, leaving 22 bases between them. From germline, CDR1 is SGHVS and CDR2 FQNEAQ. The length of the CDR3 is 15 residues. The CDR3: CASTQGRASGDTQYC. The CDR3 coding sequence is TGTGCCAGTACCCAGGGGCGGGCTAGCGGTGATACGCAGTATTGT.

This clonotype occurred many times. This chain joins TRBV6-5 and TRBJ1-1; 11 positions agree with TRBD1. CDR1 MNHEY and CDR2 SVGAGI come from the germline V gene. CDR3 size: 15 residues. V gave up 6 bases and J gave up 5 bases; unmatched junction bases: 8. The CDR3: CASSQARDRGTEAFF. In DNA form, the CDR3 reads TGTGCCAGCAGCCAAGCTAGGGACAGGGGGACTGAAGCTTTCTTT.

There are many counts of this clonotype. The rearrangement uses TRBV20-1 and TRBJ1-2; D unresolved. Trimming shortened V by 0 bases and J by 2 bases, and 13 bases separated the two germline ends. Germline loops: CDR1 DFQATT, CDR2 SNEGSKA (reference sequence). The CDR3 length is 15 residues. In nucleotides, the CDR3 is TGCAGTGCTAGAGATCAGGCAGCGATGAACTATGGCTACACCTTC. Amino acid sequence: CSARDQAAMNYGYTF.

As for this clonotype: A much bigger clone sits one base away, suggesting this may be a read error. This chain connects TRBV20-1 to TRBJ1-1, with TRBD1 matching over 9 bases. V trimming: 5 bases; J trimming: 3 bases; junction bases outside the gene matches: 10. CDR1 DFQATT and CDR2 SNEGSKA come from the germline V gene (reference sequence). This CDR3 comprises 15 residues. This CDR3 reads CSALNRGQGYTEAFF. The CDR3 DNA is TGCAGTGCTTTAAACCGGGGACAGGGATACACTGAAGCTTTCTTT.

This clonotype has ten or more counts. The genes are TRBV20-1 and TRBJ2-5, with 9 bases aligning to TRBD2. CDR1 is DFQATT and CDR2 is SNEGSKA in the germline V gene (reference sequence). The CDR3 length is 13 residues. The DNA of the CDR3 is TGCAGCGCCCTAGCGGGATTTCTAGAGACCCAGTACTTC. Residues: CSALAGFLETQYF.

In the case of this clonotype: The conserved closing phenylalanine or tryptophan is absent in this CDR3, likely reflecting a read error. The gene calls are TRBV6-5 and TRBJ1-2; D remains ambiguous. Trimming removed 7 bases at V and 7 bases at J, with 16 bases between. Germline CDR1 and CDR2: MNHEY and SVGAGI. This CDR3 contains 13 residues. CDR3 residues: CASTSIPFRGYTS. Written as DNA, the CDR3 is TGTGCCAGCACCTCCATTCCTTTCCGTGGCTACACCTCC.

Concerning this clonotype itself: Compared with germline, one end of the junction differs, possibly owing to a read error. The chain carries TRBV4-3 and TRBJ1-1; D is perhaps TRBD1 (5 bases). Germline V lookup: CDR1 LGHNA, CDR2 YSLEER. CDR3 length: 15 amino acids. CDR3 DNA: TGTGCCAGCAGCCAAAAACCCCAAGGGGCAGATGAAGCTTTCTTT. As protein: CASSQKPQGADEAFF.

A note on this clonotype: The CDR3 ends on some other residue instead of the conserved phenylalanine or tryptophan, so this is likely a read error. The chain carries TRBV11-2 and TRBJ2-7, with D tentatively TRBD1 (6 bases). Germline CDR1 and CDR2: SGHAT and FQNNGV. This CDR3 has 13 residues. The CDR3: CAGSLNRVGEQYL. In DNA form, the CDR3 reads TGTGCCGGCAGCTTGAACAGGGTGGGGGAGCAGTACCTC.

As regards this clonotype: The final CDR3 position lacks the conserved phenylalanine or tryptophan, pointing to a likely read error. The J gene is TRBJ1-4, the V gene TRBV4-3; D ambiguous. The CDR3 length is 18 residues. Germline loops: CDR1 LGHNA, CDR2 YSLEER. The CDR3 is CASSQEAWQVTTNEILFY. The CDR3 DNA follows: TGCGCCAGCAGCCAAGAGGCGTGGCAGGTCACAACTAATGAAATACTGTTTTAT.